The 32 T cell receptor beta chains below all came from one sample that was sequenced in a study of T cell changes during pregnancy in multiple sclerosis. The assay was immunoSEQ multiplex PCR, and TCRdb's table has in-frame clones only and misses some. The sample has around 62,000 clones, around 93% seen once. The sequences come from CD8+ T cells from peripheral blood mononuclear cells, collected in the second trimester of pregnancy. These receptor sequences come from a female donor with multiple sclerosis, enrolled in a pregnancy study.

The chain recombines TRBV5-4 with TRBJ2-3, with TRBD2 as a possible D gene (6 bases). Per the germline V gene, CDR1 is SGHNT and CDR2 is YYREEE (reference sequence). With 3 bases removed from V and 2 bases from J, the gap between germline ends came to 16 bases. This CDR3 is built from 16 residues. The CDR3 DNA follows: TGTGCCAGCAGCTCATTGTGGGGGGAGGACACAGATACGCAGTATTTT. Translation gives CASSSLWGEDTDTQYF.

The CDR3 coding sequence is TGTGCCAGCAGCTTAAAGGGGCTCAATGAGCAGTTCTTC. This sequence encodes CASSLKGLNEQFF. The rearrangement joins TRBV11-1 to TRBJ2-1; possibly TRBD1 for D (5 bases). From germline, CDR1 is SGHAT and CDR2 FQDESV (reference sequence). V lost 2 bases to trimming and J lost 6 bases, with 8 bases between them. There are 13 residues in the CDR3.

The sample holds one count of this clone. The chain has TRBV10-2 and TRBJ2-3; D possibly corresponds to TRBD2 (7 bases). The CDR3 covers 13 residues. V dropped 11 bases and J dropped 4 bases, with 16 bases sitting between them. Germline V gene data show CDR1 as WSHSY and CDR2 as SAAADI. CDR3 sequence: CAGGAGRPDTQYF. The CDR3 DNA follows: TGCGCCGGGGGGGCAGGGCGCCCAGATACGCAGTATTTT.

A few counts support this clone. The rearrangement joins TRBV5-1 to TRBJ1-1, with 8 positions matching TRBD1. The CDR3 has 15 residues. Trimming took 3 bases from V and 6 from J; bases not matched to a gene: 10. The V gene's germline CDR1 is SGHRS and CDR2 YFSETQ. This chain's CDR3 is CASSSGTGLPPEAFF. The CDR3 DNA follows: TGCGCCAGCAGCTCAGGGACAGGTCTTCCCCCTGAAGCTTTCTTT. Filled out from reference TRBV5-1 and TRBJ1-1, the complete variable domain reads KAGVTQTPRYLIKTRGQQVTLSCSPISGHRSVSWYQQTPGQGLQFLFEYFSETQRNKGNFPGRFSGRQFSNSRSEMNVSTLELGDSALYLCASSSGTGLPPEAFFGQGTRLTVV.

V gene TRBV2 combines with J gene TRBJ2-3, with a tentative D call TRBD2 (5 bases). Germline V lookup: CDR1 SNHLY, CDR2 FYNNEI. With 5 bases removed from V and 6 bases from J, the gap between germline ends came to 15 bases. This CDR3 has 14 residues. In DNA form, the CDR3 reads TGTGCCAGCAGTACCGGACTTCCTCGGGATACGCAGTATTTT. Translated: CASSTGLPRDTQYF.

The CDR3 region is CASSAPRGGGETQYF. The DNA for the CDR3 is TGTGCCAGCAGTGCCCCCCGGGGGGGCGGAGAGACCCAGTACTTC. The V call is TRBV2, the J call TRBJ2-5, with 8 nucleotides matching TRBD2. From germline, CDR1 is SNHLY and CDR2 FYNNEI. This CDR3 contains 15 residues. Germline trimming cut 4 bases from V and 4 bases from J; bases unmatched to any gene: 8.

The rearrangement links TRBV6-6 to TRBJ1-5; D is perhaps TRBD1 (5 bases). The CDR3 runs to 14 residues. Deletions cut 4 bases from V and 2 bases from J, with 9 bases between. Germline values: CDR1 MNHNY, CDR2 SVGAGI (reference sequence). CDR3 sequence reads: CASSLRGGNQPQHF. The DNA of the CDR3 is TGTGCCAGCAGTTTAAGGGGTGGCAATCAGCCCCAGCATTTT.

The chain links TRBV19 to TRBJ2-1; D is unclear. The V and J ends lost 5 bases and 0 bases respectively, with 8 bases between them. This CDR3 spans 14 amino acids. Germline V lookup: CDR1 LNHDA, CDR2 SQIVND (reference sequence). The CDR3 DNA follows: TGTGCCAGTAGTGAAATGAGCTCCTACAATGAGCAGTTCTTC. Its translation: CASSEMSSYNEQFF.

The chain links TRBV28 to TRBJ1-4, with 7 bases identical to TRBD1. The CDR3 consists of 17 residues. After removal of 5 bases from V and 7 bases from J, the junction contained 16 bases not matched to a gene. Germline V gives CDR1 MDHEN, CDR2 SYDVKM. The CDR3 bases are TGTGCCAGCAGTCGCAAGGGTGGGACAGAGGGTCCTGAAAAACTGTTTTTT. Translated, it gives CASSRKGGTEGPEKLFF.

V is TRBV29-1 and J is TRBJ2-2, with TRBD1 identical over 9 bases. Germline loops: CDR1 SQVTM, CDR2 ANQGSEA. V trimming: 7 bases; J trimming: 3 bases; junction bases outside the gene matches: 3. This CDR3 is 13 amino acids long. CDR3 sequence reads: CSGTGVDTGELFF. CDR3 DNA: TGCAGCGGGACAGGGGTAGACACCGGGGAGCTGTTTTTT.

The chain has TRBV2 and TRBJ1-5; 10 bases are shared with TRBD1. This CDR3 is built from 16 residues. With 6 bases clipped from V and 0 bases from J, the junction kept 5 bases outside the gene matches. CDR1 and CDR2 (germline): SNHLY, FYNNEI. The CDR3 sequence is CASRSGTGDSNQPQHF. The CDR3 DNA reads TGTGCCAGCAGGTCCGGGACAGGGGATAGCAATCAGCCCCAGCATTTT. The whole variable domain, filled in from reference TRBV2 and TRBJ1-5, reads EPEVTQTPSHQVTQMGQEVILRCVPISNHLYFYWYRQILGQKVEFLVSFYNNEISEKSEIFDDQFSVERPDGSNFTLKIRSTKLEDSAMYFCASRSGTGDSNQPQHFGDGTRLSIL.

V gene TRBV5-1 combines with J gene TRBJ2-7, with D maybe TRBD1 (5 bases). The CDR3 has 12 amino acids. CDR1 and CDR2 (germline): SGHRS, YFSETQ. Trimming left V 4 bases short and J 3 bases short, with 8 bases between. CDR3 sequence: CASSMDNYEQYF. In DNA form, the CDR3 reads TGCGCCAGCAGCATGGACAACTACGAGCAGTACTTC. The whole variable domain, remainder taken from reference TRBV5-1 and TRBJ2-7, is KAGVTQTPRYLIKTRGQQVTLSCSPISGHRSVSWYQQTPGQGLQFLFEYFSETQRNKGNFPGRFSGRQFSNSRSEMNVSTLELGDSALYLCASSMDNYEQYFGPGTRLTVT.

The V and J genes are TRBV6-5 and TRBJ2-1, with 11 positions matching TRBD2. After removal of 4 bases from V and 4 bases from J, the junction contained 3 bases not matched to a gene. The CDR3 contains 15 residues. CDR1 and CDR2 from the germline V gene are MNHEY and SVGAGI. CDR3: CASSSGTSGYNEQFF. CDR3 bases: TGTGCCAGCAGTTCCGGGACTAGCGGATACAATGAGCAGTTCTTC.

The chain uses TRBV7-9 and TRBJ1-1, with D possibly TRBD1 on 5 matching bases. The CDR3 sequence is 15 residues long. Germline V gives CDR1 SEHNR, CDR2 FQNEAQ (reference sequence). Trimming took off 5 bases at V and 11 bases at J, with 24 bases between the two ends. The CDR3 DNA is TGTGCCAGCAGCCTTAGAATAGGGGATCCTGAAGGGGCTTTCTTT. Translation gives CASSLRIGDPEGAFF.

The chain joins TRBV19 to TRBJ1-4; possible D gene TRBD1, 6 bases. Germline CDR1 is LNHDA and CDR2 is SQIVND (reference sequence). V lost 3 bases, J lost 0 bases, and 14 bases lay in between. This CDR3 region has 17 residues. CDR3 in amino acids: CASSITGWAATNEKLFF. CDR3 sequence (DNA): TGTGCCAGTAGTATCACAGGGTGGGCTGCAACTAATGAAAAACTGTTTTTT. The complete variable domain, with remaining parts taken from reference TRBV19 and TRBJ1-4, reads DGGITQSPKYLFRKEGQNVTLSCEQNLNHDAMYWYRQDPGQGLRLIYYSQIVNDFQKGDIAEGYSVSREKKESFPLTVTSAQKNPTAFYLCASSITGWAATNEKLFFGSGTQLSVL.

This clone has a single count. The J gene is TRBJ1-5, the V gene TRBV4-1, with 9 positions matching TRBD1. The CDR3 covers 17 residues. V shed 3 bases and J 6 bases; nucleotides not matched to a gene: 12. The germline CDR1 and CDR2 sequences are MGHRA and YSYEKL. The CDR3 loop reads CASSQYSGQGSGQPQHF. Here the CDR3 DNA reads TGCGCCAGCAGCCAGTATTCGGGACAGGGTTCGGGTCAGCCCCAGCATTTT.

This chain connects TRBV27 to TRBJ2-3, with D perhaps TRBD1 (7 bases). Looked up from germline, CDR1 is MNHEY and CDR2 is SMNVEV (reference sequence). Trimming left V 7 bases short and J 0 bases short, with 11 bases between. The CDR3 is 14 residues long. The CDR3, as DNA: TGTGCCAGCACACCAGGGGGGAGCACAGATACGCAGTATTTT. Residues: CASTPGGSTDTQYF.

The chain is built from TRBV13 and TRBJ1-5; no clear D. CDR3 length equals 12 residues. The germline V gene encodes CDR1 PRHDT and CDR2 FYEKMQ (reference sequence). Deletions cut 4 bases from V and 4 bases from J, with 5 bases between. In DNA, the CDR3 is TGTGCCAGCAGCTATAAAAATCAGCCCCAGCATTTT. Translating gives CASSYKNQPQHF.

The CDR3: CASSQVAGMGEQYF. CDR3 DNA: TGTGCCAGCAGCCAAGTTGCAGGGATGGGCGAGCAGTACTTC. This chain uses TRBV14 with TRBJ2-7; tentatively, D is TRBD1 (5 bases). CDR1 and CDR2 (germline): SGHDN, FVKESK. V was shortened by 1 base and J by 6 bases, with 13 bases between the two germline ends. The CDR3 covers 14 residues.

The chain carries TRBV19 and TRBJ2-7, with 9 bases aligning to TRBD1. Germline CDR1 and CDR2: LNHDA and SQIVND (reference sequence). V was pared by 7 bases and J by 2 bases, with 3 bases of the junction left unmatched. The CDR3 is 13 amino acids. CDR3 sequence: CASTGQGTYEQYF. Here the CDR3 DNA reads TGTGCCAGTACAGGACAGGGGACCTACGAGCAGTACTTC.

CDR3 in amino acids: CASSQDPSGNTQYF. CDR3 DNA: TGTGCCAGCAGCCAAGACCCTAGCGGAAATACGCAGTATTTT. The rearrangement joins TRBV14 to TRBJ2-3; 7 bases match TRBD2. Looked up from germline, CDR1 is SGHDN and CDR2 is FVKESK. CDR3 size: 14 residues. The ends lost 0 bases at V and 7 bases at J; junction bases unmatched: 4.

This chain uses TRBV6-4 with TRBJ2-6, with TRBD1 as a possible D gene (5 bases). Germline assignment: CDR1 MRHNA and CDR2 SNTAGT. The CDR3 contains 17 residues. The ends were cut back, 0 bases at V and 4 bases at J, with 13 bases in the middle. The CDR3 DNA sequence: TGTGCCAGCAGTGACTCGACTTGGGGCTCCGGGGCCAACGTCCTGACTTTC. This gives the protein CASSDSTWGSGANVLTF.

The genes are TRBV9 and TRBJ1-4; 7 bases map to TRBD1. The J segment lost 0 bases and the V segment lost 3 bases, leaving 2 bases of the junction unmatched. CDR1 SGDLS and CDR2 YYNGEE come from the germline V gene. This CDR3 has 15 amino acids. The DNA for the CDR3 is TGTGCCAGCAGCGCAGGACAGGCAACTAATGAAAAACTGTTTTTT. Its protein product is CASSAGQATNEKLFF.

This sequence joins TRBV10-2 and TRBJ2-5; 9 bases line up with TRBD2. CDR1 is WSHSY and CDR2 is SAAADI in the germline V gene. With 3 bases clipped from V and 4 bases from J, the junction kept 6 bases outside the gene matches. There are 15 residues in the CDR3. CDR3 loop: CASSDPKLAGETQYF. In DNA form, the CDR3 reads TGCGCCAGCAGTGACCCGAAACTAGCGGGAGAGACCCAGTACTTC.

The chain joins TRBV9 to TRBJ2-2, with TRBD1 matching over 7 bases. V was pared by 6 bases and J by 6 bases, with 11 bases of the junction left unmatched. Germline CDR1 SGDLS, CDR2 YYNGEE. The length of the CDR3 is 15 residues. The DNA of the CDR3 is TGTGCCAGCACCCTGGGACGGCAGGGGGCCGGGGAGCTGTTTTTT. Translated: CASTLGRQGAGELFF.

The gene calls are TRBV5-1 and TRBJ1-2; 7 nucleotides match TRBD1. Germline values: CDR1 SGHRS, CDR2 YFSETQ. The V gene end was trimmed by 3 bases and the J gene end by 4 bases; junction bases not matched to a gene: 9. The CDR3 runs to 15 residues. The CDR3 sequence: CASSSETGTAYGYTF. DNA for the CDR3: TGCGCCAGCAGCTCCGAAACCGGGACAGCCTATGGCTACACCTTC.

This chain joins TRBV2 and TRBJ2-5; 9 nucleotides align to TRBD1. Germline loops: CDR1 SNHLY, CDR2 FYNNEI. The CDR3 contains 15 residues. Trimming at V came to 2 bases and at J to 4 bases, leaving 5 bases not matched to a gene. The CDR3 DNA is TGTGCCAGCAGTGAAAACAGGGGGCAGATAGAGACCCAGTACTTC. As protein: CASSENRGQIETQYF. Looking up the rest from reference TRBV2 and TRBJ2-5 gives the full variable domain: EPEVTQTPSHQVTQMGQEVILRCVPISNHLYFYWYRQILGQKVEFLVSFYNNEISEKSEIFDDQFSVERPDGSNFTLKIRSTKLEDSAMYFCASSENRGQIETQYFGPGTRLLVL.

This clone occurred once. The genes are TRBV6-6 and TRBJ2-3, with no clear D. CDR1 and CDR2 from the germline V gene are MNHNY and SVGAGI (reference sequence). This CDR3 has 15 amino acids. With 0 bases removed from V and 2 bases from J, the gap between germline ends came to 9 bases. The CDR3 nucleotides read TGTGCCAGCAGTTACTCTCCAGGCGCCACAGATACGCAGTATTTT. This codes for CASSYSPGATDTQYF.

The chain couples TRBV7-9 to TRBJ2-5; 7 bases map to TRBD1. Germline CDR1 reads SEHNR; CDR2 reads FQNEAQ (reference sequence). V shed 4 bases, J shed 0 bases, and the junction held 5 bases outside the gene matches. CDR3 length equals 15 residues. CDR3 in DNA: TGTGCCAGCAGCTCATCTGGACAGGACCAAGAGACCCAGTACTTC. The encoded protein is CASSSSGQDQETQYF.

The rearrangement links TRBV9 to TRBJ1-1; no reliable D call. The CDR3 extends over 13 amino acids. V gave up 1 base and J gave up 8 bases, with 12 bases separating them. Germline CDR1 reads SGDLS; CDR2 reads YYNGEE. The CDR3 DNA reads TGTGCCAGCAGCGTACCCGGGTCTGCCGAAGCTTTCTTT. Its protein is CASSVPGSAEAFF.

The chain has TRBV9 and TRBJ2-7; TRBD1 matches 8 bases. Germline CDR1 SGDLS, CDR2 YYNGEE. V lost 4 bases, J lost 6 bases, and 9 bases stayed unmatched. The CDR3 totals 14 residues. CDR3 region: CASSKGTGDTEQYF. CDR3 bases: TGTGCCAGCAGCAAAGGGACAGGAGACACCGAGCAGTACTTC.

The chain has TRBV7-9 and TRBJ2-6; TRBD1 aligns across 7 bases. Trimming cost V 10 bases and J 4 bases; bases outside gene matches: 22. The length of the CDR3 is 19 residues. Germline values: CDR1 SEHNR, CDR2 FQNEAQ (reference sequence). The CDR3 region is CAIRKEAGQANAGANVLTF. CDR3 nucleotide sequence: TGTGCCATCAGGAAGGAGGCAGGACAGGCCAATGCAGGGGCCAACGTCCTGACTTTC.